This TCR beta chain was found in a study of blood T cell repertoires in COVID-19 (dated by TCRdb to about 2020). A note on the overall study: The collaborator samples originated in the United States, Italy and Spain and spanned the acute and convalescent phases of COVID-19. The prospective study material was composed of cDNA or gDNA derived from T cells, B-cell-depleted T cells, or PBMCs. Subjects who had been exposed to COVID-19, were actively infected with it, or had recovered from it provided the deeply sampled blood TCRbeta repertoires that made up the dataset. A freely available public database, intended as a resource for researchers studying the immune response to SARS-CoV-2, is where the repertoires were released. Samples were obtained from the ongoing ImmuneRACE study (first 160 participants) and from over 1,000 subjects provided by 6 global collaborators. A de-identified subject ID, COVID-19 status, age in years and sex were almost always included in the sample metadata. Where available, HLA class I and class II types were taken from metadata supplied by the sample provider and were not determined by assay-based typing. The paper as a whole reports these results and caveats: The quantity of clinical and demographic metadata differed by source and by participant and was supplied without curation.

At one collaborating source in Seattle, patients were enrolled during active infection and were followed longitudinally through the course of disease. The collaborating institutions used their own protocols to collect whole blood in K2EDTA tubes. For TCRbeta analysis, collaborators shipped samples as frozen whole blood, isolated PBMCs, or DNA extracted from either of those sample types. Concerning this clone: Its specific antigen is unknown. No much larger clone is present one base from it, and per-base qualities are unavailable.

Trimming leaves V shorter by 2 bases and J shorter by 0 bases, with the junction holding 1 base beyond the gene matches. Its CDR3 holds 15 amino acids, cysteine through phenylalanine. The sequence is cut down to CDR3 DNA, 45 bases in frame from base 1. Taken from the germline V gene, the CDR1 and CDR2 loops are ENHRY and SYGVKD. TCRbeta CDR3 regions were amplified from genomic DNA by means of the immunoSEQ Assay, a bias-controlled multiplex PCR. As for how the authors treated the data: The number of nucleated cells in each sample was estimated by amplification of reference gene primers within the assay. To quantify the absolute abundance of each unique TCRbeta CDR3 rearrangement, sequence reads were collapsed and filtered. For each sample, productive Simpson clonality was calculated as the square root of Simpson's diversity index across productive rearrangements. TCRdb obtained this table from immuneACCESS and retained in-frame rearrangements with V and J assigned. These tables miss some clones; where compared with another copy, unresolved V genes account for less than half of the shortfall, and the remainder is unexplained. V and J calls and clone size are as listed in that table; D and trimming were resolved from the DNA. For this sample there are hundreds of thousands of clones; 75% to 90% appear just once. The top ten clonotypes cover approximately 0.9% of the sample.

The sequence was obtained from a young man with COVID-19, enrolled during active disease. Specimen: peripheral blood. Rearrangement joined TRBV10-3 to TRBJ2-1; 7 bases in between match TRBD1. The DNA sequence reads TGTGCCATCAGTGAGCAGGGGGACTCCTACAATGAGCAGTTCTTC. Translated, this is CAISEQGDSYNEQFF.